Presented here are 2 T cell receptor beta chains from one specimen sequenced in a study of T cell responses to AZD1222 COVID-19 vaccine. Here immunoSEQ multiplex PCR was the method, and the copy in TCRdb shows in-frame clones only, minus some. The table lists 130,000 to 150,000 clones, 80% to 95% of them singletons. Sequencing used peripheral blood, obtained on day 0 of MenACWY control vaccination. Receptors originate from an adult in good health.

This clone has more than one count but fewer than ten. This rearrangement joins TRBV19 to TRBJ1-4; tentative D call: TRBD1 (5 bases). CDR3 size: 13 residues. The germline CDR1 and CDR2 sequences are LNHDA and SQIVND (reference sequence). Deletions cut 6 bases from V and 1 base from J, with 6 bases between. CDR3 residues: CASRRGTNEKLFF. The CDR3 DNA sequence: TGTGCCAGTAGGAGGGGAACTAATGAAAAACTGTTTTTT.

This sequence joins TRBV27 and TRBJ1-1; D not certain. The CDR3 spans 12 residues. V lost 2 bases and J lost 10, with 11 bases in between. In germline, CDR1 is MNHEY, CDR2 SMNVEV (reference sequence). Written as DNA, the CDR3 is TGTGCCAGCAGTTTAACAAGTGGGTTAGCTTTCTTT. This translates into CASSLTSGLAFF.